This TCR beta chain was documented in a study of T cells in Graves' hyperthyroidism and ophthalmopathy (dated by TCRdb to between 2019 and 2020). General notes on the study: To identify distinguishing TCR V-J signatures, a discovery cohort of about 100 patients was used, comprising 40 to 45 with Graves' ophthalmopathy and around 57 with stable Graves' hyperthyroidism. Whether ophthalmopathy could be predicted prospectively was tested in an independent validation cohort made up of about 18 hyperthyroidism patients plus 17 patients who later progressed to ophthalmopathy. The 100 or so discovery patients were divided at random into training and test sets in a 7:3 ratio. In roughly six Graves' hyperthyroidism patients, the study also compared T-cell repertoires from thyroid tissue with T-cell repertoires from blood. After blood sampling, hyperthyroidism patients were treated with methimazole at a starting dose of 30 mg daily, and ophthalmopathy patients were treated with high-dose intravenous methylprednisolone. The paper reports TCR Vbeta CDR3 sequencing of more than 120 peripheral blood samples: some 41 ophthalmopathy, about 75 hyperthyroidism and around 17 progressor patients.

Broader findings and caveats from the paper: Most expanded thyroid clonotypes (frequency above 0.001) were also found in blood, which suggests that blood repertoires may mirror thyroid immune responses. In cross-validation, a model built on a 13 V-J signature told ophthalmopathy apart from stable hyperthyroidism with under 90% sensitivity and 81% to 82% specificity, and in testing the same model reached 80%/75%. In validation, the model predicted progression to ophthalmopathy with around 71% sensitivity and 72% to 85% specificity, a median of approximately 6.7 months before onset. Sample size was not statistically predetermined, and blinding of investigators to group allocation was not performed.

The germline V gene specifies MNHEY as CDR1 and SVGAGI as CDR2. The junction carries 16 bases between V and J, which are trimmed by 3 bases and 5 bases respectively. Reading from cysteine to phenylalanine, the CDR3 counts 15 amino acids. The CDR3 DNA has 45 bases and is translated from base 1. TCR beta CDR3 regions were amplified from RNA transcripts. The first round of RT-PCR for the TCR CDR3 was performed with the HTBI primer set and the Qiagen OneStep RT-PCR kit. The libraries were constructed in a second round of multiplex PCR and then size-selected and purified. Libraries were sequenced paired-end with 100 bp reads on an Illumina HiSeq2000. On the authors' methods: Raw data were processed with SOAPnuke, discarding reads with adapters, uncalled bases, mean Phred below 15, or no exact constant-primer or identifier match. COPE v1.2.5 was used to merge the high-quality paired reads, and each unique nucleotide sequence was defined as a clonotype. MiTCR v1.1 was used to align clonotypes to the IMGT TRBV, TRBD and TRBJ reference segments. The analysis included only V-J combinations with a frequency above 0.0001, which together covered more than 99% of the repertoires. The TCS score was defined as F50 (clonal expansion) divided by E x V (chaos), with BLOSUM62-based TCRdist calculated between CDR3 peptides within each V-J. Welch's t-statistics and random forest reduced 500 to 550 V-J features to fewer than 15, which were used in a naive Bayes classifier (R e1071). The similarity between thyroid and blood repertoires was quantified using the Morisita-Horn index. The public reads were quality trimmed at Q25 with fastp and then assembled into clones with MiXCR by TCRdb, keeping productive beta chains. Under each unique CDR3 protein, matching rows form one entry showing the most common genes and DNA. For this entry, the V and J calls and clone size follow TCRdb and not the study's own pipeline. The sample includes 500,000 to 800,000 distinct CDR3 sequences, with approximately 42% observed a single time. The top ten clonotypes cover roughly 6.5% of the sample.

Any patient with an uncontrolled infection, another autoimmune disease, pregnancy or lactation was excluded. Diagnoses relied on clinical symptoms, serum thyroxine and TRAb, thyroid ultrasound and orbital computed tomography. Trizol reagent was used to extract total RNA, and RNA quality was then checked on an Agilent 2100 Bioanalyzer. As for this clonotype: The antigen it binds to is not known. Base qualities are not provided; no much larger clone lies one nucleotide away.

The clonotype was recovered from an adult man with Graves' disease, either hyperthyroidism or ophthalmopathy (not recorded which). This receptor chain uses TRBV6-5 and TRBJ2-5, with the identity of the D gene unclear. The sample taken for sequencing was peripheral blood or thyroid tissue (not recorded which). The CDR3 is CASSYSPSGIETQYF. The DNA sequence is given as TGTGCCAGCAGTTATTCTCCAAGTGGTATTGAGACCCAGTACTTC.